The rows below give T cell receptor beta chains drawn from one sample of a study of cytomegalovirus exposure and HLA in healthy donors. TCRdb's copy holds only in-frame clones and misses some; the assay was immunoSEQ multiplex PCR. The table shows 150,000 to 200,000 clones, with 65% to 80% occurring only once. The source material was PBMCs. These receptors all stem from a woman aged 40 to 50 in good health and CMV-seropositive. Each CDR3 is given without its conserved first and last residue. Rows give clone size only sometimes, using once, few, many, or a class for an expanded clone.

. | few | TRBV5-6 | 13 | ASSLAFRGDYEQY
TRBJ1-2 | . | TRBV19 | 13 | ASSIEQGNHYGYT
TRBJ1-4 | . | TRBV4-2 | 14 | ASSPGGDRVIGKLF
TRBJ2-1 | once | TRBV10-1 | 12 | ASSAVSSYNEQF
TRBJ2-1 | . | TRBV4-1 | 13 | ASSLLAGESNEQF
TRBJ2-7 | . | TRBV11-2 | 16 | ASSLLYRRGQPIYEQY
TRBJ2-5 | . | TRBV7-2 | 14 | ASSIRLAGGPETQY
TRBJ2-3 | . | TRBV6-5 | 10 | ASTGDADTQY
TRBJ2-1 | . | TRBV5-6 | 11 | ASSLNRYNEQF
TRBJ2-7 | . | TRBV6-5 | 12 | ASSYDRGMYEQY
TRBJ2-3 | . | TRBV6-4 | 13 | ASSVSGGAADTQY
TRBJ2-7 | . | TRBV7-2 | 14 | ASSLRGTSGGWVQY
TRBJ1-2 | . | TRBV6-5 | 14 | ASSYSGFSTSFGYT